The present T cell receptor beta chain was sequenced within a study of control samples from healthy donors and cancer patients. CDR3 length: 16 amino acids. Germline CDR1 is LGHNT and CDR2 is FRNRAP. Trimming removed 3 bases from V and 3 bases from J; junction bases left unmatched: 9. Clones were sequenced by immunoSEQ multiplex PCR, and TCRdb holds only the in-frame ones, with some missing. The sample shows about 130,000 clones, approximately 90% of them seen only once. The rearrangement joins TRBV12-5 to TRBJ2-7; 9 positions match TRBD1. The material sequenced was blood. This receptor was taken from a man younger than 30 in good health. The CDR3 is CASGFRGTGKIYEQYF. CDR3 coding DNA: TGTGCTAGTGGTTTTCGGGGGACAGGGAAAATCTACGAGCAGTACTTC.